These 3 T cell receptor beta chains originate from one sample sequenced in a study of OX40 agonist ivuxolimab in advanced cancers. The data were produced by immunoSEQ multiplex PCR, yet TCRdb's version contains in-frame clones alone and is incomplete. The sample records about 68,000 clones, approximately 83% being singletons. The material sequenced was CD4+ or CD8+ T cells sorted from blood, taken in a trial of the OX40 agonist ivuxolimab. The receptors were sampled from an adult with an advanced solid tumor such as melanoma, head and neck, liver or kidney cancer.

This clone was observed a handful of times. This CDR3 is also generated by other DNA sequences in the sample. The J gene is TRBJ1-1, the V gene TRBV13; D uncertain. Germline lookup yields CDR1 PRHDT and CDR2 FYEKMQ (reference sequence). Trimming cost V 3 bases and J 8 bases, with 7 bases left between them. The length of the CDR3 is 11 residues. CDR3 sequence: CASSLSAEAFF. CDR3 in DNA: TGTGCCAGCAGCTTGTCAGCAGAAGCTTTCTTT.

CDR3: CASSGRGLSNQPQHF. DNA of the CDR3: TGTGCCAGCAGTGGCAGGGGGCTAAGCAATCAGCCCCAGCATTTT. This chain links TRBV27 with TRBJ1-5, with TRBD1 matching over 8 bases. With 5 bases clipped from V and 1 base from J, the junction kept 4 bases outside the gene matches. Germline V gene lookup returns CDR1 MNHEY and CDR2 SMNVEV (reference sequence). The CDR3 totals 15 residues.

This clone appeared once. This chain links TRBV6-5 with TRBJ2-7; D possibly corresponds to TRBD1 (6 bases). Trimming took off 7 bases at V and 3 bases at J, with 19 bases between the two ends. The CDR3 consists of 15 residues. Germline V gives CDR1 MNHEY, CDR2 SVGAGI. The CDR3 is CASKSNRDISYEQYF. CDR3 coding DNA: TGTGCCAGCAAAAGCAACCGGGACATCAGCTACGAGCAGTACTTC.